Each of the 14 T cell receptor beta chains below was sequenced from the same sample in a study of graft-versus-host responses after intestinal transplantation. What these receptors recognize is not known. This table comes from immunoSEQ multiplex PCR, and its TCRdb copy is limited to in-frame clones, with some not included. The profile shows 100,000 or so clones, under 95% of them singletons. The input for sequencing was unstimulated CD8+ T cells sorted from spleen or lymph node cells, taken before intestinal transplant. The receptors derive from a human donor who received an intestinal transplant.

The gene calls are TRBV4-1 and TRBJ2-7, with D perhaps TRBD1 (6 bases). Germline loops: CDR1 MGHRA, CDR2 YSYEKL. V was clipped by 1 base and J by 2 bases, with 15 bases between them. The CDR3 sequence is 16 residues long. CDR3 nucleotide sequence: TGCGCCAGCAGCCAAGGGGTACAGGGATCAACCTACGAGCAGTACTTC. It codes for CASSQGVQGSTYEQYF.

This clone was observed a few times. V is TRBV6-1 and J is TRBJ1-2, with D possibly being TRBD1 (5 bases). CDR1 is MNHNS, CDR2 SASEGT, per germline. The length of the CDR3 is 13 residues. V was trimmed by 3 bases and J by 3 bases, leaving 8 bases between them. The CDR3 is CASSEVQDYGYTF. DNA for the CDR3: TGTGCCAGCAGTGAGGTACAGGACTATGGCTACACCTTC.

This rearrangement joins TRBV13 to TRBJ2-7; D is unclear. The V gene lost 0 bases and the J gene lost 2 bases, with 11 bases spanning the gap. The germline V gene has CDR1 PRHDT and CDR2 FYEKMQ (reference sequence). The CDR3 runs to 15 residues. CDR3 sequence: CASSLGRSLTYEQYF. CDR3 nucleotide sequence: TGTGCCAGCAGCTTAGGCAGGTCCCTTACCTACGAGCAGTACTTC. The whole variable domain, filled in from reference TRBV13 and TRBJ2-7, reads AAGVIQSPRHLIKEKRETATLKCYPIPRHDTVYWYQQGPGQDPQFLISFYEKMQSDKGSIPDRFSAQQFSDYHSELNMSSLELGDSALYFCASSLGRSLTYEQYFGPGTRLTVT.

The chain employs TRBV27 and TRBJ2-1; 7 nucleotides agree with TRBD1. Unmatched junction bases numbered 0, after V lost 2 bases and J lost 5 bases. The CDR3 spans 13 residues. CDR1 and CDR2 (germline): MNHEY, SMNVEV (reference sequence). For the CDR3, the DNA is TGTGCCAGCAGTTTAGGGACAGACAATGAGCAGTTCTTC. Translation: CASSLGTDNEQFF.

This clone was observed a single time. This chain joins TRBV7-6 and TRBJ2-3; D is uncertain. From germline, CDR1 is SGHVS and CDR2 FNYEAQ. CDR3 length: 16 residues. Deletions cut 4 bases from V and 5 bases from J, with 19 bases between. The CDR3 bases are TGTGCCAGCAGCTCGGCCCTGGAAGCCCGAGGAGATACGCAGTATTTT. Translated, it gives CASSSALEARGDTQYF.

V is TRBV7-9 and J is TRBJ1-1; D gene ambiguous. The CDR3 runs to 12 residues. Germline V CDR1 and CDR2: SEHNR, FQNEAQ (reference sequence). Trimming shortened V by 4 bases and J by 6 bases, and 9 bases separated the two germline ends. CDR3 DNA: TGTGCCAGCAGCTCCCGGGAGGCTGAAGCTTTCTTT. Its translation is CASSSREAEAFF.

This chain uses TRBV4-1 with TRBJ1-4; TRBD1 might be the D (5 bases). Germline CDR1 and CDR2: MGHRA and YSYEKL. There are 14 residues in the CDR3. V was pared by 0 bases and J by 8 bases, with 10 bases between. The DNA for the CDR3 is TGCGCCAGCAGCCAAGAAAGGGGTGGAGAAAAACTGTTTTTT. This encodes CASSQERGGEKLFF.

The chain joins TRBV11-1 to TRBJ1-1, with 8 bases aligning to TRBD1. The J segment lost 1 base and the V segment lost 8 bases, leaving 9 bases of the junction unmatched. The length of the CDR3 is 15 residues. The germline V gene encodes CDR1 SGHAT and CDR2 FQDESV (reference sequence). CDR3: CASWGTGFGNTEAFF. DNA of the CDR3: TGTGCCAGCTGGGGGACAGGTTTTGGGAACACTGAAGCTTTCTTT. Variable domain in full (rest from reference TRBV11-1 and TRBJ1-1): EAEVAQSPRYKITEKSQAVAFWCDPISGHATLYWYRQILGQGPELLVQFQDESVVDDSQLPKDRFSAERLKGVDSTLKIQPAELGDSAMYLCASWGTGFGNTEAFFGQGTRLTVV.

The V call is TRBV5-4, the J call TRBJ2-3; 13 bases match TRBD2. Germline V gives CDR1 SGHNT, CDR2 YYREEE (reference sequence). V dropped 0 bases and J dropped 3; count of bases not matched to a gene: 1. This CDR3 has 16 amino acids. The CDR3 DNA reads TGTGCCAGCAGCTTGGAGGGACTAGCGGGGACAGATACGCAGTATTTT. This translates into CASSLEGLAGTDTQYF.

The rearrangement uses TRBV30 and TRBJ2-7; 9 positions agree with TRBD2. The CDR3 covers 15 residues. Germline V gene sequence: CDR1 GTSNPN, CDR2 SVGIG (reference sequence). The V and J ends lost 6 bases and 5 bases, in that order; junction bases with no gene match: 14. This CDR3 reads CACQFGTSILDEQYF. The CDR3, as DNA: TGTGCCTGCCAGTTCGGGACTAGCATCTTGGACGAGCAGTACTTC.

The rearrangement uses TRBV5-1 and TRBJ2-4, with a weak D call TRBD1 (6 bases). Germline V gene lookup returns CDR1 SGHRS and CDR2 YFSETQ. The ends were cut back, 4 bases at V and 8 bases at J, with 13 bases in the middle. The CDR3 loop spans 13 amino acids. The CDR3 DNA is TGCGCCAGCAGCCGAACAGGGTTGGACATTCAGTACTTC. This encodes CASSRTGLDIQYF.

CDR3 protein: CASSPTGALYGYTF. CDR3 nucleotides: TGTGCCAGCAGCCCCACTGGGGCCCTCTATGGCTACACCTTC. The chain combines TRBV9 with TRBJ1-2; D may be TRBD1 (5 bases). From germline, CDR1 is SGDLS and CDR2 YYNGEE. The V end was cut by 4 bases, the J end by 4 bases, with 14 bases between. The CDR3 contains 14 residues.

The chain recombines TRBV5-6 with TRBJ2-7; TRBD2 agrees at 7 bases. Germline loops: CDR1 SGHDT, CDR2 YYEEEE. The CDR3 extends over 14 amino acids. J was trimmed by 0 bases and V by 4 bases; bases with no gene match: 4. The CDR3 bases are TGTGCCAGCAGCGGGGACTACGGCTCCTACGAGCAGTACTTC. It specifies CASSGDYGSYEQYF.

CDR3 sequence: CASSQDTGISPLHF. The CDR3, as DNA: TGCGCCAGCAGCCAAGATACAGGGATCTCACCCCTCCACTTT. This sequence joins TRBV4-3 and TRBJ1-6; possibly TRBD1 for D (6 bases). The CDR3 sequence is 14 residues long. The germline V gene encodes CDR1 LGHNA and CDR2 YSLEER. Between the trimmed V and J ends, which lost 0 bases and 10 bases, there was a span of 10 bases.